The clone carrying this T cell receptor (beta chain) was picked up many times. The CDR3 totals 16 residues. V lost 1 base, J lost 3 bases, and 8 bases stayed unmatched. Germline V gene data show CDR1 as SNHLY and CDR2 as FYNNEI. The sample originates from a study of T cells in Graves' hyperthyroidism and ophthalmopathy. Amplified TCR beta CDR3 regions came from RNA transcripts. First-round RT-PCR with HTBI primers amplified the TCR CDR3 region. MiXCR was run by TCRdb on the multiplex PCR reads, yielding one entry per CDR3 protein. The sample yields 650,000 to 850,000 distinct CDR3 sequences, around 20% seen once.

The clonotype comes from a woman between 45 and 60 years old with Graves' hyperthyroidism that later progressed to Graves' ophthalmopathy. The chain has TRBV2 and TRBJ2-5; 7 nucleotides line up with TRBD1. The material sequenced was blood. The CDR3 is CASSEGQGPGKETQYF. The DNA of the CDR3 is TGTGCCAGCAGTGAAGGACAGGGCCCAGGGAAAGAGACCCAGTACTTC. The full variable domain, its missing parts supplied by reference TRBV2 and TRBJ2-5, is EPEVTQTPSHQVTQMGQEVILRCVPISNHLYFYWYRQILGQKVEFLVSFYNNEISEKSEIFDDQFSVERPDGSNFTLKIRSTKLEDSAMYFCASSEGQGPGKETQYFGPGTRLLVL.